This TCR beta chain was found in a study of CD8 T cells in ankylosing spondylitis. Study-level results: Apparently characteristic of ankylosing spondylitis blood was a TCR beta motif (under ten highly homologous variants). Matched ankylosing spondylitis synovial fluid reportedly contained a significantly enriched population of disease-linked clones.

TCRdb fed the 5' RACE reads into MiXCR, producing one record per CDR3 protein. The repertoire holds hundreds of thousands of distinct CDR3 sequences, with roughly a quarter as singletons. This clonotype was seen a handful of times. Its antigen is still unknown. The sequencing input was blood, either unsorted or a sorted T cell fraction (not recorded which). This TCR was recovered from a male donor with ankylosing spondylitis.

CDR3 residues: CASSLTSSWEQFF. The CDR3 region has the DNA TGTGCCAGCAGCCTGACTAGTTCATGGGAGCAGTTCTTC. This chain connects TRBV7-8 to TRBJ2-1, with D possibly matching TRBD2 (6 bases). This CDR3 region has 13 residues. V was clipped by 5 bases and J by 10 bases, with 15 bases between them. Germline CDR1 and CDR2: SGHVS and FQNEAQ.